A selection of T cell receptor beta chains follows, all from one sample in a study of T cell responses to AZD1222 COVID-19 vaccine. The data were produced by immunoSEQ multiplex PCR, yet TCRdb's version contains in-frame clones alone and is incomplete. The table records about 82,000 clones, approximately 90% of them present only once. The sequenced sample was peripheral blood, obtained on day 0 of AZD1222 vaccination. These receptors were obtained from an adult in good health. Both conserved end residues are trimmed from each CDR3. Fields, in order: clone size, V gene, D gene, J gene, CDR3 protein. D genes are given only for firm matches. Clone sizes are given selectively: once, few, many, or a class where the clone is expanded.

>NA|TRBV5-6|NA|TRBJ1-2
ASSSAYSGWGDGYT
>NA|TRBV11-3|NA|TRBJ2-1
ASSLSPGPGREQF
>NA|TRBV7-6|NA|TRBJ2-5
ASSPGPGGSETQY
>NA|TRBV19|TRBD1|TRBJ1-2
ARSTGGNSHSNYGYT
>NA|TRBV11-2|TRBD2|TRBJ2-7
ASSPWLAGAPTEQY
>once|TRBV10-1|NA|TRBJ1-1
ASSEEVATEAF
>NA|TRBV7-2|TRBD1|TRBJ1-2
ASSLAVRGGTAHGYT
>NA|TRBV7-9|TRBD1|TRBJ1-1
ASSSSQGSNTEAF
>NA|TRBV5-1|NA|TRBJ1-2
ASSPEDRNGYT
>NA|TRBV11-3|NA|TRBJ1-1
ASRRQALMGTEAF
>NA|TRBV6-5|NA|TRBJ2-3
ASSYSPPASTDTQY
>NA|TRBV30|NA|TRBJ1-2
AWSVTGSGYT
>NA|TRBV6-5|TRBD1|TRBJ1-2
ASSLLDRAYGYT
>NA|TRBV30|NA|TRBJ1-6
AWSVKGSSPLH
>NA|TRBV5-1|NA|TRBJ1-3
ASSPEGGGRGNTIY
>NA|TRBV27|NA|TRBJ1-6
ASSAAGLDDSPLH
>NA|TRBV6-2/TRBV6-3|NA|TRBJ1-1
ASRYMGNTEAF
>NA|TRBV10-3|TRBD2|TRBJ2-2
ASKRGGNTGELF
>NA|TRBV19|NA|TRBJ1-5
ASSIPPQPQH
>once|TRBV9|TRBD1|TRBJ1-2
ASSDRGNYGYT
>NA|TRBV5-6|NA|TRBJ1-2
ASSYGGNGYT
>NA|TRBV5-1|NA|TRBJ2-3
ASSRAPPSTDTQY
>NA|TRBV30|NA|TRBJ2-1
AWSPTTNNEQF
>NA|TRBV19|NA|TRBJ1-1
ASSIATRGNTEAF
>NA|TRBV30|NA|TRBJ1-2
AWSVLGRDRDYGYT
>NA|TRBV6-5|TRBD1|TRBJ1-1
ASSSGQADTEAF
>NA|TRBV5-1|TRBD1|TRBJ1-1
ASSLGAGGNTEAF
>NA|TRBV12-5|NA|TRBJ2-5
ASGLVEETQY
>NA|TRBV6-5|NA|TRBJ1-2
ASSQSGQLNYGYT
>NA|TRBV5-6|NA|TRBJ1-1
ASSGLESGGTEAF
>NA|TRBV3-1/TRBV3-2|NA|TRBJ1-2
ASSPVSANYGYT
>NA|TRBV6-2/TRBV6-3|TRBD2|TRBJ2-1
ASSRLAGASEF
>NA|TRBV6-1|TRBD1|TRBJ1-1
ASSGAGTGKGRAEAF
>NA|TRBV6-5|TRBD1|TRBJ1-2
ASSYSRRAGDRGYT
>NA|TRBV4-3|TRBD1|TRBJ1-6
ASSNRGARGSPLH
>NA|TRBV4-3|NA|TRBJ2-1
ASSQGTPLPYNEQF
>NA|TRBV30|NA|TRBJ1-1
AWSLQMNTEAF
>NA|TRBV5-6|TRBD1|TRBJ2-7
ASSFTGVYEQY
>few|TRBV25-1|NA|TRBJ1-5
ASSEHNNVSNQPQH
>few|TRBV13|NA|TRBJ2-1
ASSHGQLNEQF
>NA|TRBV7-9|NA|TRBJ1-1
ASSYGSAWVL
>NA|TRBV10-2|NA|TRBJ1-1
ASSAIPGPEAF
>once|TRBV7-8|NA|TRBJ1-2
ASSLVREGYGYT
>many|TRBV19|NA|TRBJ1-1
ASSIGYTEAF